This is a list of T cell receptor beta chains from one sample in a study of T cells after yellow fever vaccination. In TCRdb, the 5' RACE reads were re-called with MiXCR into one record per CDR3 protein. The table has 550,000 or so distinct CDR3 sequences, under 25% seen once. Material: PBMCs, obtained 15 days after the yellow fever booster vaccination. The receptors stem from a man aged 30 to 45 who received the YFV17D yellow fever vaccine. Each CDR3 is given with its conserved first and last residue. A D gene is named only where the DNA matches it firmly. For some rows the clone size is stated as once, few or many, or as a class when expanded; others skip it.

. | TRBJ1-5 | TRBV7-9 | many | CASSPLPGPGRDQPQHF | TGTGCCAGCAGCCCCCTGCCGGGACCGGGCCGGGATCAGCCCCAGCATTTT
TRBD2 | TRBJ2-5 | TRBV12-3/TRBV12-4 | few | CASSFASGMSETQYF | TGTGCCAGCAGTTTTGCTAGCGGGATGTCGGAGACCCAGTACTTC
. | TRBJ2-5 | TRBV24-1 | few | CATSVSAQETQYF | TGTGCCACCAGTGTTTCAGCTCAAGAGACCCAGTACTTC
. | TRBJ1-2 | TRBV27 | . | CASSSRAVNGYTF | TGTGCCAGCAGCTCTCGGGCTGTGAATGGCTACACCTTC
. | TRBJ2-7 | TRBV6-2/TRBV6-3 | . | CATTRLGDANEQYF | TGTGCCACCACGCGGTTAGGGGACGCGAACGAGCAGTACTTC
. | TRBJ2-7 | TRBV29-1 | . | CSVRTSPNEQYF | TGCAGCGTCAGGACAAGCCCGAACGAGCAGTACTTC
. | TRBJ2-5 | TRBV20-1 | . | CSARSRRGQETQYF | TGCAGTGCTAGAAGCAGGAGGGGCCAAGAGACCCAGTACTTC
. | TRBJ1-1 | TRBV2 | few | CASSATRSTEAFF | TGTGCCAGCAGTGCGACTAGGAGCACTGAAGCTTTCTTT
. | TRBJ2-3 | TRBV29-1 | . | CSVQRTTSTDTQYF | TGCAGCGTCCAACGGACTACAAGCACAGATACGCAGTATTTT
. | TRBJ2-2 | TRBV7-2 | . | CASSRTASYAGELFF | TGTGCCAGCAGCCGCACGGCTAGCTACGCCGGGGAGCTGTTTTTT
TRBD1 | TRBJ2-6 | TRBV19 | few | CASSLQGANGANVLTF | TGTGCCAGTAGCCTCCAGGGGGCGAATGGGGCCAACGTCCTGACTTTC
TRBD2 | TRBJ2-3 | TRBV7-2 | few | CASSPPGTSSTQYF | TGTGCCAGCAGCCCCCCCGGGACTAGCTCAACGCAGTATTTT
. | TRBJ2-5 | TRBV14 | few | CASSLSREYQETQYF | TGTGCCAGCAGCCTATCTAGAGAATACCAAGAGACCCAGTACTTC
TRBD2 | TRBJ2-1 | TRBV24-1 | . | CATSDAKLAGVDEQFF | TGTGCCACCAGTGACGCGAAACTAGCGGGAGTGGATGAGCAGTTCTTC
. | TRBJ2-1 | TRBV20-1 | . | CSAAEGSRANEQFF | TGCAGTGCAGCCGAGGGTTCCCGCGCCAATGAGCAGTTCTTC
TRBD1 | TRBJ2-5 | TRBV5-1 | . | CASRISDRAPHF | TGCGCCAGCAGGATCTCAGACAGGGCCCCGCACTTC
TRBD1 | TRBJ1-1 | TRBV3-1 | . | CASSRDRNRAFF | TGTGCCAGCAGCCGGGACAGGAATCGCGCTTTCTTT
TRBD1 | TRBJ2-4 | TRBV20-1 | . | CSAGTGRLVGIQYF | TGCAGTGCTGGGACAGGACGCTTGGTGGGCATTCAGTACTTC
. | TRBJ2-2 | TRBV29-1 | few | CSVGSRTGELFF | TGCAGCGTTGGTTCCCGCACCGGGGAGCTGTTTTTT
. | TRBJ1-6 | TRBV9 | . | CASSGGYGSSSYNSPLHF | TGTGCCAGCAGCGGCGGGTATGGGAGCTCCTCCTATAATTCACCCCTCCACTTT
. | TRBJ2-7 | TRBV20-1 | few | CSAIRSLTGYEQYF | TGCAGTGCCATCCGGAGCTTGACTGGCTACGAGCAGTACTTC
. | TRBJ2-7 | TRBV6-2/TRBV6-3 | few | CASNRRGTTAAYEQYF | TGTGCCAGCAACCGGAGGGGAACTACCGCGGCCTACGAGCAGTACTTC
TRBD2 | TRBJ2-5 | TRBV7-9 | . | CASSSGEYETQYF | TGTGCCAGCTCCAGCGGGGAGTATGAGACCCAGTACTTC
. | TRBJ1-6 | TRBV2 | . | CASSDQGNSPLHF | TGTGCCAGCAGTGATCAGGGAAATTCACCCCTCCACTTT
TRBD1 | TRBJ1-1 | TRBV5-1 | few | CASTKTGGATEAFF | TGCGCCAGCACCAAGACAGGGGGAGCGACTGAAGCTTTCTTT
. | TRBJ2-1 | TRBV29-1 | few | CSAYLGQYTYNEQFF | TGCAGCGCCTATTTAGGACAGTACACCTACAATGAGCAGTTCTTC
. | TRBJ2-2 | TRBV12-3/TRBV12-4 | . | CASSYDTGELFF | TGTGCCAGCAGCTATGACACCGGGGAGCTGTTTTTT
. | TRBJ2-3 | TRBV20-1 | . | CSAPSLLPRGTDTQYF | TGCAGTGCTCCCTCCCTACTACCTCGGGGCACAGATACGCAGTATTTT
. | TRBJ2-3 | TRBV5-1 | . | CASSSIPGTGRDTQYF | TGCGCCAGCAGCTCCATCCCCGGGACTGGGAGAGATACGCAGTATTTT
. | TRBJ1-1 | TRBV20-1 | few | CSARRDMNTEAFF | TGCAGTGCTAGGAGGGACATGAACACTGAAGCTTTCTTT
TRBD2 | TRBJ2-1 | TRBV18 | . | CASSPQTSGSVGEQFF | TGTGCCAGCTCACCACAAACTAGCGGGAGCGTGGGTGAGCAGTTCTTC
TRBD2 | TRBJ2-1 | TRBV6-1 | few | CASQTREGVFDEQFF | TGTGCCAGCCAAACGCGGGAGGGGGTGTTTGATGAGCAGTTCTTC
. | TRBJ2-2 | TRBV12-3/TRBV12-4 | . | CASSPNIRRGLFF | TGTGCCAGCAGTCCAAATATTAGAAGGGGGCTGTTTTTT
. | TRBJ2-7 | TRBV28 | few | CASSLSSRPSYEQYF | TGTGCCAGCAGTTTATCCAGCAGACCCTCCTACGAGCAGTACTTC
. | TRBJ2-3 | TRBV30 | . | CAWSLPGVGVTDTQYF | TGTGCCTGGAGCCTCCCGGGGGTCGGGGTCACAGATACGCAGTATTTT
TRBD1 | TRBJ2-7 | TRBV18 | few | CASSPFGTGYEQYF | TGTGCCAGCTCACCCTTTGGGACAGGGTACGAGCAGTACTTC
. | TRBJ2-4 | TRBV7-2 | few | CASSFNRGTKNIQYF | TGTGCCAGCAGCTTTAATAGAGGTACCAAAAACATTCAGTACTTC
. | TRBJ2-3 | TRBV20-1 | . | CSARAGKTDTQYF | TGCAGTGCTAGAGCGGGGAAGACAGATACGCAGTATTTT
. | TRBJ2-1 | TRBV7-9 | few | CATEWGERDNEQFF | TGTGCCACCGAATGGGGGGAGAGGGACAATGAGCAGTTCTTC
TRBD1 | TRBJ1-5 | TRBV12-3/TRBV12-4 | few | CASRLTGTNQPQHF | TGTGCCAGCAGGCTGACAGGGACTAATCAGCCCCAGCATTTT
. | TRBJ1-1 | TRBV5-1 | few | CASSLQGDQAFF | TGCGCCAGCAGCCTACAGGGAGATCAAGCTTTCTTT